Sequencing of this T cell receptor beta chain was carried out in a study of early T cells in non-severe SARS-CoV-2 infection. MiXCR, run by TCRdb on the 5' RACE reads, gives a single entry per CDR3 protein. The data hold tens of thousands of distinct CDR3 sequences, with over 13% observed a single time. Study observations and caveats: Lookups in VDJdb leaned toward anti-spike CD8 responses and missed private and CD4 specificities.

This clonotype was detected ten times or more. Its antigen is not known. Germline loops: CDR1 SQVTM, CDR2 ANQGSEA. This CDR3 is built from 11 residues. Trimming left V 7 bases short and J 0 bases short, with 7 bases between. The chain combines TRBV29-1 with TRBJ2-7; D remains ambiguous. The origin of this receptor is an adult who was a healthcare worker with PCR-confirmed SARS-CoV-2 infection or an uninfected control (not recorded which). Source material: whole blood. The CDR3 here is CSAVFSYEQYF. CDR3 in DNA: TGCAGCGCCGTTTTCTCCTACGAGCAGTACTTC.